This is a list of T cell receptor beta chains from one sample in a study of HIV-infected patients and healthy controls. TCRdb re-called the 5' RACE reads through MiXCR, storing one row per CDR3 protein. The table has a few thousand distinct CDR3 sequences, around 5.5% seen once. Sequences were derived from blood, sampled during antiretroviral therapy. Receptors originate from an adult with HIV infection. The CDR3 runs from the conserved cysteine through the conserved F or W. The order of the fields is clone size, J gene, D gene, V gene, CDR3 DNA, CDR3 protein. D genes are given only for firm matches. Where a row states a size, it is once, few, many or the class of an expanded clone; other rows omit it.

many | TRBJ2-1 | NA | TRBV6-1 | TGTGCCAGCAGCCCAGGGTTTAGCTCCTACAATGAGCAGTTCTTC | CASSPGFSSYNEQFF
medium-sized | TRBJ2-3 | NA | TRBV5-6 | TGTGCCAGCAGCACAGAATCCACAGATACGCAGTATTTT | CASSTESTDTQYF
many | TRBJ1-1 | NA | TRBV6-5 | TGTGCCAGCAGTTACAAGGGGAACACTGAAGCTTTCTTT | CASSYKGNTEAFF
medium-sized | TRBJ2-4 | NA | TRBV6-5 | TGTGCCAGCAGTTACTCGAGTACGGCCAAAAACATTCAGTACTTC | CASSYSSTAKNIQYF
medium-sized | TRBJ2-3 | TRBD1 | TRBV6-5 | TGTGCCAGCAGTACGACAGGGACAGATACGCAGTATTTT | CASSTTGTDTQYF
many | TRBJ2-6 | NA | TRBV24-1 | TGTGCCACCAGTGATAGGGAGGCTGGGGCCAACGTCCTGACTTTC | CATSDREAGANVLTF
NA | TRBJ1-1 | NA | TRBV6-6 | TGTGCCAGCAGGGGTGTCGTGAACACTGAAGCTTTCTTT | CASRGVVNTEAFF
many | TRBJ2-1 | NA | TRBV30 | TGTGCCTGGAATTCCCGACTAGACAGCAATGAGCAGTTCTTC | CAWNSRLDSNEQFF
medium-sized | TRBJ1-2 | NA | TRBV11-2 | TGTGCCAGCAGCCCCTCCACCTCGCAGCTCTATGGCTACACCTTC | CASSPSTSQLYGYTF
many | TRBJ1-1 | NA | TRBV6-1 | TGTGCCAGCAGGACAGTTAACACTGAAGCTTTCTTT | CASRTVNTEAFF
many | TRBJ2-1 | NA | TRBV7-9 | TGTGCCAGCAGCTTAGTCAGTCTCCTCTTGAATGAGCAGTTCTTC | CASSLVSLLLNEQFF
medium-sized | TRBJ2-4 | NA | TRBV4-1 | TGCGCCAGCAGCCAAAGAAGTTTTCCACTAGCCAAAAACATTCAGTACTTC | CASSQRSFPLAKNIQYF
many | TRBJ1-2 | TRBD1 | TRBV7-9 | TGTGCCAGCAGCTGGGGACAGGGGGCCGGAGCGGACTATGGCTACACCTTC | CASSWGQGAGADYGYTF
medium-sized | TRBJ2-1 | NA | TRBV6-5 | TGTGCCAGCAGTTCCACAGAGAGGACCGGGTCCTACAATGAGCAGTTCTTC | CASSSTERTGSYNEQFF
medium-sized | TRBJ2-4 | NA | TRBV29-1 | TGCAGCGTCAAGACATCGGACAAAAACATTCAGTACTTC | CSVKTSDKNIQYF
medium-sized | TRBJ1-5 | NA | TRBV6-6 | TGTGCCAGCAGTTTCCTGACAGACGATCAGCCCCAGCATTTT | CASSFLTDDQPQHF
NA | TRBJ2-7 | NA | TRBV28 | TGTGCCAGCAGTCTCCCGAATGAGCAGTACTTC | CASSLPNEQYF
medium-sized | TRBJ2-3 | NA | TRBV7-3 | TGTGCCAGCAGCTCCCAGGGGGGGAGCACAGATACGCAGTATTTT | CASSSQGGSTDTQYF
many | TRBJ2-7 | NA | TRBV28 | TGTGCCAGCAGCCCATCCCGCTACGAGCAGTACTTC | CASSPSRYEQYF
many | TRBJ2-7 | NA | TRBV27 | TGTGCCAGCAGGGGCCTAGCCTCCTACGAGCAGTACTTC | CASRGLASYEQYF
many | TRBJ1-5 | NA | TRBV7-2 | TGTGCCAGCAGCTTATCCTATAGCAATCAGCCCCAGCATTTT | CASSLSYSNQPQHF
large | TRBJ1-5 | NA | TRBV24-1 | TGTGCCACCAGTGATTTGCACCGGCAGGGGAATCAGCCCCAGCATTTT | CATSDLHRQGNQPQHF
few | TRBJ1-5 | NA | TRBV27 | TGTGCCAGCAGTCCTCGAGGGGATCAGCCCCAGCATTTT | CASSPRGDQPQHF
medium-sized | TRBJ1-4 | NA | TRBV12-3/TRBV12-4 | TGTGCCAGCAGTTTAGCAGGGGGGGGGGAAAAACTGTTTTTT | CASSLAGGGEKLFF
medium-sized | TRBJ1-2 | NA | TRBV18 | TGTGCCAGCTCACCATTGCGCGAAGCTAACTATGGCTACACCTTC | CASSPLREANYGYTF
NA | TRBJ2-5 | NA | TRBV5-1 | TGCGCCAGCTACGGCGGGCTCCAAGAGACCCAGTACTTC | CASYGGLQETQYF